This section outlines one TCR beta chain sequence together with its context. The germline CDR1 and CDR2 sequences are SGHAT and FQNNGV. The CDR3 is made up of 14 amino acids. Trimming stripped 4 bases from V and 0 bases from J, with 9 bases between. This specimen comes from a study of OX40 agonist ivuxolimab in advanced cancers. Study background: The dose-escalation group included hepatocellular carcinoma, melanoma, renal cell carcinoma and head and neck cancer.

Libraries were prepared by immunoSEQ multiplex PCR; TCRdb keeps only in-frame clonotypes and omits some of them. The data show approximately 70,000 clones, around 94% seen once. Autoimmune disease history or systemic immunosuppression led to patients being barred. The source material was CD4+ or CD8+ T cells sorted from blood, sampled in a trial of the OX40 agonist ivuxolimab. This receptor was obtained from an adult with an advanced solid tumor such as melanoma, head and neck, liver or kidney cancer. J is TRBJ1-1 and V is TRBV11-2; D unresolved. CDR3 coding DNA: TGTGCCAGCAGCTCCCTCGGGTTGAACACTGAAGCTTTCTTT. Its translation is CASSSLGLNTEAFF.